Included here is one T cell receptor beta chain sequence, with context. As yet, its antigen is unknown. This sample is part of a study of OX40 agonist ivuxolimab in advanced cancers. For the study at large: The study treated patients with ivuxolimab, an agonistic anti-OX40 (CD134) antibody. Recorded diagnoses for dose-escalation patients were hepatocellular carcinoma, melanoma, renal cell or head and neck cancer. Regarding the study as a whole: The study found among the lowest clonal expansion in partial responders at 0.1-3.0 mg/kg.

This CDR3 has 13 residues. Per the germline V gene, CDR1 is GTSNPN and CDR2 is SVGIG (reference sequence). Trimming pared 4 bases from V and 3 bases from J, leaving 10 bases between. The assay was immunoSEQ multiplex PCR, and TCRdb's table has in-frame clones only and misses some. The sample lists 40,000 to 50,000 clones, about nine tenths seen once, with approximately 0.97% in the top ten. The chain employs TRBV30 and TRBJ2-1; possible D gene TRBD1, 7 bases. Here the sequenced sample was CD4+ or CD8+ T cells sorted from blood, taken in a trial of the OX40 agonist ivuxolimab. The clonotype comes from an adult with an advanced solid tumor such as melanoma, head and neck, liver or kidney cancer. The CDR3 sequence is CAWTQGGYNEQFF. CDR3 nucleotide sequence: TGTGCCTGGACCCAGGGGGGCTACAATGAGCAGTTCTTC.